This T cell receptor beta chain comes out of a study of cytomegalovirus exposure and HLA in healthy donors. Study results and caveats: Beyond CMV serostatus, there was no information to go on about immune exposure. Cytomegalovirus association was assigned to approximately 180 TCR beta chains. Earlier analysis looked at TCR beta V segments, and most were productive about 87% or about 30% of the time.

Primers for the PCR totalled 60 Vbeta and 13 Jbeta. Only in-frame clones appear in the TCRdb table, and some are missing; sequencing was by immunoSEQ multiplex PCR. Of 55,000 to 70,000 clones listed, more than 70% were seen once; the top ten hold around 5.4%. V was clipped by 3 bases and J by 1 base, with 10 bases between them. CDR3 length: 15 amino acids. CDR1 and CDR2 from the germline V gene are SNHLY and FYNNEI. In the case of this clone: Its antigen is unknown.

Unrecorded immune exposures were likely, despite nominal health at sampling. The chain uses TRBV2 and TRBJ1-5; no reliable D call. This receptor was identified in a male donor in good health and CMV-seronegative. The sequencing input was PBMCs. This chain's CDR3 is CASSERPGSNQPQHF. For the CDR3, the DNA is TGTGCCAGCAGTGAGAGGCCTGGGAGCAATCAGCCCCAGCATTTT.